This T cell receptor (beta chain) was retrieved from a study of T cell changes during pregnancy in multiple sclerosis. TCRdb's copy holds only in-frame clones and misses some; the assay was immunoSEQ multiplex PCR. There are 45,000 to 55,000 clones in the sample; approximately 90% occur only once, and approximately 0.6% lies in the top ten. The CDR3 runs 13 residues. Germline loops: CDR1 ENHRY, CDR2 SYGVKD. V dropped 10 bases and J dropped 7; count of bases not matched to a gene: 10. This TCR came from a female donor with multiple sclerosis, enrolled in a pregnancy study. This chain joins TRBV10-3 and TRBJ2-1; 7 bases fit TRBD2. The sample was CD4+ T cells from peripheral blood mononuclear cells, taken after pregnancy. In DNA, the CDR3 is TGTGCCACCTCGGGGGAGGGCCTTAATGAGCAGTTCTTC. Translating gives CATSGEGLNEQFF.